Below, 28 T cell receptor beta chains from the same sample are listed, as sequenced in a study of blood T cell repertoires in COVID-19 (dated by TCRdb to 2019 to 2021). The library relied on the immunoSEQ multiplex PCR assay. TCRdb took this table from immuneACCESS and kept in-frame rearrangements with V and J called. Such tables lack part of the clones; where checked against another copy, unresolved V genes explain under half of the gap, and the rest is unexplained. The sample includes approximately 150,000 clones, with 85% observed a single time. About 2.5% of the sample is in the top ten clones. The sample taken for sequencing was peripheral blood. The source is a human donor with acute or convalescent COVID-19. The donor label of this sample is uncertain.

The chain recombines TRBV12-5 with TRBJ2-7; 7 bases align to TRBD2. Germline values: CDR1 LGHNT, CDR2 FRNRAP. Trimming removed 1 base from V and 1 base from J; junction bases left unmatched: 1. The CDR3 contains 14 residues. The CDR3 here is CASGLDGGSYEQYF. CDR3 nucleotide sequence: TGTGCTAGTGGTTTGGACGGGGGGTCCTACGAGCAGTACTTC.

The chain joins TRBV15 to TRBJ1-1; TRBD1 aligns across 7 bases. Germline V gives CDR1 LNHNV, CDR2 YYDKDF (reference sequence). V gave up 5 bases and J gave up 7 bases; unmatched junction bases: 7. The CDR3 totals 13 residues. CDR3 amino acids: CATSYTRDSEAFF. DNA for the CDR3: TGTGCCACCAGCTATACCCGGGACAGTGAAGCTTTCTTT.

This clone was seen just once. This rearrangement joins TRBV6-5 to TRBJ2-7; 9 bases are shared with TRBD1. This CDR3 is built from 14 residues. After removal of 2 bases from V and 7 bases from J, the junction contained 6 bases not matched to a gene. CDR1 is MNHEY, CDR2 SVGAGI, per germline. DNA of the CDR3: TGTGCCAGCAGTTACGACGCGACAGGGGGAGAGCAGTACGTC. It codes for CASSYDATGGEQYV.

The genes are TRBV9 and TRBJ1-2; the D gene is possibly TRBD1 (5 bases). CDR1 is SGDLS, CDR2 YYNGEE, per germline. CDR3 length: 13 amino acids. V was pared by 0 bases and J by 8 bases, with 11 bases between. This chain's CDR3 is CASSVGQGLGYTF. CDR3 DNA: TGTGCCAGCAGCGTAGGGCAGGGCTTGGGCTACACCTTC.

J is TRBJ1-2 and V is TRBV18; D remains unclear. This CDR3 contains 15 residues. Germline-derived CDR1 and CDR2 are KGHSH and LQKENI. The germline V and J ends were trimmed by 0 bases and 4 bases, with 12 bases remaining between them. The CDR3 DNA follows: TGTGCCAGCTCACCACCGGCAGTAAGAGGCTATGGCTACACCTTC. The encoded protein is CASSPPAVRGYGYTF. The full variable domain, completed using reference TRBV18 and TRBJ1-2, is NAGVMQNPRHLVRRRGQEARLRCSPMKGHSHVYWYRQLPEEGLKFMVYLQKENIIDESGMPKERFSAEFPKEGPSILRIQQVVRGDSAAYFCASSPPAVRGYGYTFGSGTRLTVV.

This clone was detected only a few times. The CDR3 sequence is CASALPIKNTEAFF. The CDR3 DNA is TGTGCTAGTGCCCTACCAATAAAAAACACTGAAGCTTTCTTT. The gene calls are TRBV12-5 and TRBJ1-1; D remains ambiguous. The CDR3 consists of 14 residues. V was clipped by 7 bases and J by 2 bases, with 14 bases between them. CDR1 and CDR2 from the germline V gene are LGHNT and FRNRAP.

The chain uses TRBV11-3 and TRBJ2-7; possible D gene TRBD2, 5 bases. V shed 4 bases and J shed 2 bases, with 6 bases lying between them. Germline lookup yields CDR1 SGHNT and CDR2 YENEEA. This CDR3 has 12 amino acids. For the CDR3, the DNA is TGTGCCAGCAGCTCCGGGACCTACGAGCAGTACTTC. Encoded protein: CASSSGTYEQYF. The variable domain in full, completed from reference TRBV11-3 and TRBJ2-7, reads EAGVVQSPRYKIIEKKQPVAFWCNPISGHNTLYWYLQNLGQGPELLIRYENEEAVDDSQLPKDRFSAERLKGVDSTLKIQPAELGDSAVYLCASSSGTYEQYFGPGTRLTVT.

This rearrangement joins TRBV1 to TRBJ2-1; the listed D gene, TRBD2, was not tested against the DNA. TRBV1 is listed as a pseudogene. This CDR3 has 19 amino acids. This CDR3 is CTSSHGKGTSGMIGNEQFF. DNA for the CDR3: TGCACCAGCAGCCACGGAAAGGGGACTAGCGGGATGATTGGCAATGAGCAGTTCTTC.

The CDR3 DNA reads TGTGCCAGCAGCCAAGATAAACAAGAGACCCAGTACTTC. It encodes CASSQDKQETQYF. This chain joins TRBV3-1 (or the pseudogene TRBV3-2) and TRBJ2-5; D gene unclear. The V end was cut by 0 bases, the J end by 2 bases, with 4 bases between. The CDR3 runs 13 residues. Germline CDR1 and CDR2: LGHDT and YNNKEL (reference sequence).

The CDR3 DNA reads as TGTGCCAGCAGCTTATTCGCAGGGACTAATGAAAAACTGTTTTTT. It is translated as CASSLFAGTNEKLFF. This chain uses TRBV5-4 with TRBJ1-4; a weak D match, TRBD1 (5 bases). V was cut by 2 bases and J by 2 bases, with 10 bases left in between. This CDR3 comprises 15 residues. Germline lookup yields CDR1 SGHNT and CDR2 YYREEE (reference sequence).

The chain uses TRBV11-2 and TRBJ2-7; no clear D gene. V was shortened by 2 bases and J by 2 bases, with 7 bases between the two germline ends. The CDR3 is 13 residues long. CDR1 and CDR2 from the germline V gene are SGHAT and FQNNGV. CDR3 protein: CASSLWATYEQYF. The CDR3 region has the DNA TGTGCCAGCAGCTTATGGGCGACCTACGAGCAGTACTTC.

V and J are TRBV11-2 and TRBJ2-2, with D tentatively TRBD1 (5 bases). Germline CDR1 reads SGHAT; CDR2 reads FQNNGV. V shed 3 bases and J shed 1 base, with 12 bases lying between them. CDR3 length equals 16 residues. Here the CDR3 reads CASSFLVQENTGELFF. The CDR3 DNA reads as TGTGCCAGCAGCTTTCTCGTACAGGAGAACACCGGGGAGCTGTTTTTT.

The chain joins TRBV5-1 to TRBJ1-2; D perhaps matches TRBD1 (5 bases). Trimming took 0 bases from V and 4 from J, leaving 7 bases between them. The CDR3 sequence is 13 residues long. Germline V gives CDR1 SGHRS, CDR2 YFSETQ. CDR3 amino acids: CASSLEGSYGYTF. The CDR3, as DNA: TGCGCCAGCAGCTTGGAGGGGTCCTATGGCTACACCTTC. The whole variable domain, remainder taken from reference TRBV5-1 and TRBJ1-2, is KAGVTQTPRYLIKTRGQQVTLSCSPISGHRSVSWYQQTPGQGLQFLFEYFSETQRNKGNFPGRFSGRQFSNSRSEMNVSTLELGDSALYLCASSLEGSYGYTFGSGTRLTVV.

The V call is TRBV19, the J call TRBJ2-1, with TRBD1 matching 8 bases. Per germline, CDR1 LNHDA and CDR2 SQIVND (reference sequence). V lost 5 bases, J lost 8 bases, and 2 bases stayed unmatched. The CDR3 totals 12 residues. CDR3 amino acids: CASSFRGHEQFF. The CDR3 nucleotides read TGTGCCAGTAGTTTCAGGGGGCATGAGCAGTTCTTC.

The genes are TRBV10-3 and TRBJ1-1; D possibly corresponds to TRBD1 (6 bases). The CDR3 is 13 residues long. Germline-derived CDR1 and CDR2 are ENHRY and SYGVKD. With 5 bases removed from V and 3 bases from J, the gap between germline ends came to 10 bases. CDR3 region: CAISTQGDTEAFF. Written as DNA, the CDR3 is TGTGCCATCAGTACACAGGGAGACACTGAAGCTTTCTTT.

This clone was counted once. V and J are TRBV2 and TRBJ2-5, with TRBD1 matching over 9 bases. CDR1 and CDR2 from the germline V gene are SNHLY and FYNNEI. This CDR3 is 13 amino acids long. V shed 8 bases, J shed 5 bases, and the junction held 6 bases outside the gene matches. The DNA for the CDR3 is TGTGCCAGCTCGACAGGGGGGCAGGAGACCCAGTACTTC. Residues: CASSTGGQETQYF. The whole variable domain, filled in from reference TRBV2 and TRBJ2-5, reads EPEVTQTPSHQVTQMGQEVILRCVPISNHLYFYWYRQILGQKVEFLVSFYNNEISEKSEIFDDQFSVERPDGSNFTLKIRSTKLEDSAMYFCASSTGGQETQYFGPGTRLLVL.

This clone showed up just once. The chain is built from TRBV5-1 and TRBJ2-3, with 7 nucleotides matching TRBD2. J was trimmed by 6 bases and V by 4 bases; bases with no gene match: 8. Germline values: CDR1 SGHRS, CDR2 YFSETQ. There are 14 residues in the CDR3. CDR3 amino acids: CASSPGRSGDTQYF. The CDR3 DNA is TGCGCCAGCAGCCCCGGCCGTAGCGGGGATACGCAGTATTTT.

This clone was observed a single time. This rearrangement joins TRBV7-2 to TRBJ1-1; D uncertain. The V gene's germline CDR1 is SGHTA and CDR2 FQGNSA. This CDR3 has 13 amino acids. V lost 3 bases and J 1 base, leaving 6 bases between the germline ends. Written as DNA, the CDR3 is TGTGCCAGCAGCTTCATACAGAACACTGAAGCTTTCTTT. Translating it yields CASSFIQNTEAFF. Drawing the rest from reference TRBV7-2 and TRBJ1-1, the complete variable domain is GAGVSQSPSNKVTEKGKDVELRCDPISGHTALYWYRQSLGQGLEFLIYFQGNSAPDKSGLPSDRFSAERTGGSVSTLTIQRTQQEDSAVYLCASSFIQNTEAFFGQGTRLTVV.

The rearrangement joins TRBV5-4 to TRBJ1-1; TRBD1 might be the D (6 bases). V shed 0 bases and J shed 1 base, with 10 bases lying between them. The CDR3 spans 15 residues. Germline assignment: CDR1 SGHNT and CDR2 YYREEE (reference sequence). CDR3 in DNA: TGTGCCAGCAGCTTGGCTGGGACAAGGAACACTGAAGCTTTCTTT. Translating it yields CASSLAGTRNTEAFF. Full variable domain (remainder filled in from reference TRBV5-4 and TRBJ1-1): ETGVTQSPTHLIKTRGQQVTLRCSSQSGHNTVSWYQQALGQGPQFIFQYYREEENGRGNFPPRFSGLQFPNYSSELNVNALELDDSALYLCASSLAGTRNTEAFFGQGTRLTVV.

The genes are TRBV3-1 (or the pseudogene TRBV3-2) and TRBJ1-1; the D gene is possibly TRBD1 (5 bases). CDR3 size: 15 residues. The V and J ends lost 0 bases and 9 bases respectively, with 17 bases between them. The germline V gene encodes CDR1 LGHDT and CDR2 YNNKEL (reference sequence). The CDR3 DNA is TGTGCCAGCAGCCAAGATCGTCTAAGACAGTCTAAAGCTTTCTTT. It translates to CASSQDRLRQSKAFF.

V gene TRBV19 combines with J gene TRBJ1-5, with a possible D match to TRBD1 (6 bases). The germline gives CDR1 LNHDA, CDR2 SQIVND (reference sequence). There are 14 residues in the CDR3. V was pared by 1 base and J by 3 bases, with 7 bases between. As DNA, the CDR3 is TGTGCCAGTAGTATAGGGGACAACAATCAGCCCCAGCATTTT. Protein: CASSIGDNNQPQHF.

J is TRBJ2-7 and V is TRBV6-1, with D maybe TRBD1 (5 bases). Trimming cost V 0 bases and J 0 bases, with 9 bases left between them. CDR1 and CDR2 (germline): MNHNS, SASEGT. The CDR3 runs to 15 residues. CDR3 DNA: TGTGCCAGCAGTGAAGCTACAGGTTACTCCTACGAGCAGTACGTC. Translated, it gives CASSEATGYSYEQYV.

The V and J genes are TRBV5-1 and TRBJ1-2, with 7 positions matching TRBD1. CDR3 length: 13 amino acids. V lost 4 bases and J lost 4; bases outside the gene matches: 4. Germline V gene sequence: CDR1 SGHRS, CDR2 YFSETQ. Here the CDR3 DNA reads TGCGCCAGCAGCCCCGGGACAGTCTATGGCTACACCTTC. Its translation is CASSPGTVYGYTF.

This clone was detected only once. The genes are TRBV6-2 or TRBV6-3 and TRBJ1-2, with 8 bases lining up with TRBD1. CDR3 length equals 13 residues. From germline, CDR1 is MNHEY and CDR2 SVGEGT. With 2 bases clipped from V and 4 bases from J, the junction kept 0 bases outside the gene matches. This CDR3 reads CASSYQGAYGYTF. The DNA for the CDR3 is TGTGCCAGCAGTTACCAGGGGGCCTATGGCTACACCTTC.

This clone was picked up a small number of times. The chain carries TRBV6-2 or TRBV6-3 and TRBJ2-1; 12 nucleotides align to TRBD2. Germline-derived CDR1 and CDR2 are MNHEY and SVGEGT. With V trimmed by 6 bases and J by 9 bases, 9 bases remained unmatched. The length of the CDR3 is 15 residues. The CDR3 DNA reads TGTGCCAGCAGCATGCTAGCGGGGGGGCTAACTGAGCAGTTCTTC. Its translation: CASSMLAGGLTEQFF.

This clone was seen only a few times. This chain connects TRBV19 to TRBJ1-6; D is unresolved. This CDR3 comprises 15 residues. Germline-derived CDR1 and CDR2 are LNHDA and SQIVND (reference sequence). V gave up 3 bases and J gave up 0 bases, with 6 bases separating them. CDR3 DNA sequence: TGTGCCAGTAGTATCGGGGACTCCTATAATTCACCCCTCCACTTT. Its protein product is CASSIGDSYNSPLHF.

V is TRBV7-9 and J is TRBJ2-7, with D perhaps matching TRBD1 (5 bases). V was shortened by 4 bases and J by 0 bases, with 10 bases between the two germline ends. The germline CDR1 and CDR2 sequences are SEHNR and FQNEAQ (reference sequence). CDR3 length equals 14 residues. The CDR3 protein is CASSSQTDSYEQYF. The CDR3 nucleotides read TGTGCCAGCAGCTCCCAGACAGACTCCTACGAGCAGTACTTC.

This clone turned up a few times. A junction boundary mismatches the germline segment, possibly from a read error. The CDR3 loop is CASSLDVDSNEHFF. CDR3 coding DNA: TGTGCCAGCAGCTTAGACGTCGACAGCAATGAGCATTTCTTC. The J gene is TRBJ2-1, the V gene TRBV7-9; a weak D match, TRBD1 (5 bases). There are 14 residues in the CDR3. Germline CDR1 and CDR2: SEHNR and FQNEAQ (reference sequence).